A single sample gave rise to the 24 T cell receptor beta chains below, sequenced in a study of post-analysis software for immune sequencing data. Overall study findings and caveats: Roughly 5 TRBV segments, TRBV5-6, TRBV5-1 and TRBV20-1 among them, were found more frequent in patients than controls.

No antigens are known for them. Prepared TCR beta cDNA libraries contained unique molecular identifiers. TCRdb reprocessed the PCR reads via MiXCR and lists one record per CDR3 protein. Seen here are about half a million distinct CDR3 sequences, roughly 34% observed once, and the top ten hold approximately 6%. The sample consisted of blood. Receptors were obtained from a girl between 2 and 17 years old with multiple sclerosis.

V usage is TRBV6-6 and J usage is TRBJ1-1; D is unresolved. This CDR3 contains 13 residues. Germline-derived CDR1 and CDR2 are MNHNY and SVGAGI (reference sequence). V lost 6 bases and J 5 bases, leaving 13 bases between the germline ends. The CDR3 DNA is TGTGCCAGCAGCCCCTCCGAAGGGACTGAAGCTTTCTTT. It codes for CASSPSEGTEAFF.

In this sample, this clonotype turned up a few times. The chain combines TRBV29-1 with TRBJ2-5, with 15 nucleotides matching TRBD2. This CDR3 comprises 18 residues. Germline V lookup: CDR1 SQVTM, CDR2 ANQGSEA. The junction had 19 bases not matched to a gene; V was cut back by 7 bases and J by 7 bases. The CDR3 loop reads CSAHDPRTSGGAGGTQYF. DNA for the CDR3: TGCAGCGCACATGACCCGAGGACTAGCGGGGGGGCCGGAGGGACCCAGTACTTC.

The V gene is TRBV20-1, the J gene TRBJ2-3; D might be TRBD1 or TRBD2, each matching 7 bases. The germline CDR1 and CDR2 sequences are DFQATT and SNEGSKA (reference sequence). Trimming took off 6 bases at V and 1 base at J, with 11 bases between the two ends. This CDR3 is built from 13 residues. The CDR3 loop is CSAQGGGTDTQYF. In DNA form, the CDR3 reads TGCAGTGCCCAGGGGGGGGGCACAGATACGCAGTATTTT.

This clonotype was counted only a few times. V gene TRBV5-1 combines with J gene TRBJ2-3, with D possibly called TRBD1 or TRBD2 (5 bases each). CDR3 length: 17 amino acids. CDR1 SGHRS and CDR2 YFSETQ come from the germline V gene. V was clipped by 0 bases and J by 0 bases, with 14 bases between them. As DNA, the CDR3 is TGCGCCAGCAGCTTGGCCTCGGGGACCTTCAGCACAGATACGCAGTATTTT. This codes for CASSLASGTFSTDTQYF.

This clonotype was detected a few times. This chain links TRBV15 with TRBJ2-7; D remains unclear. This CDR3 has 15 residues. V lost 0 bases, J lost 3 bases, and 12 bases lay in between. Germline V lookup: CDR1 LNHNV, CDR2 YYDKDF (reference sequence). The CDR3: CATSRDPSQLYEQYF. The CDR3 DNA reads TGTGCCACCAGCAGAGATCCCTCGCAGCTCTACGAGCAGTACTTC.

The chain is built from TRBV29-1 and TRBJ2-7; D is uncertain. This CDR3 has 11 residues. Germline-derived CDR1 and CDR2 are SQVTM and ANQGSEA. Trimming pared 4 bases from V and 4 bases from J, leaving 8 bases between. As DNA, the CDR3 is TGCAGCGTTGTAGGTGAATACGAGCAGTACTTC. This codes for CSVVGEYEQYF.

The V call is TRBV6-6, the J call TRBJ1-2; 8 nucleotides agree with TRBD1. CDR3 length equals 15 residues. Per germline, CDR1 MNHNY and CDR2 SVGAGI (reference sequence). J gave up 3 bases and V 7 bases, and 10 bases lay outside the gene matches. The CDR3 is CASNGRGPLDYGYTF. Written as DNA, the CDR3 is TGTGCCAGCAATGGCAGGGGGCCTCTGGACTATGGCTACACCTTC.

This rearrangement joins TRBV3-1 to TRBJ1-1; no firm D call. Germline assignment: CDR1 LGHDT and CDR2 YNNKEL (reference sequence). Trimming pared 0 bases from V and 11 bases from J, leaving 10 bases between. The CDR3 runs to 12 residues. The CDR3 region has the DNA TGTGCCAGCAGCCAAGATATAGAGACTGCTTTCTTT. Translation: CASSQDIETAFF.

The chain combines TRBV11-2 with TRBJ2-5; TRBD2 matches 14 bases. The J call is uncertain, as TRBJ2-7 better fits the DNA end. Germline CDR1 reads SGHAT; CDR2 reads FQNNGV. The length of the CDR3 is 18 residues. The CDR3 protein is CASSLARTSGGLLYEQYF. The CDR3 DNA sequence: TGTGCCAGCAGCTTAGCACGGACTAGCGGGGGGTTATTGTACGAGCAGTACTTC.

The chain is built from TRBV12-3 or TRBV12-4 and TRBJ2-5; D tentatively reads TRBD1 or TRBD2 (6 bases each). V was pared by 1 base and J by 3 bases, with 15 bases between. The CDR3 is 16 amino acids. CDR3 sequence: CASSLGRAEGEETQYF. In DNA, the CDR3 is TGTGCCAGCAGTTTAGGGAGGGCGGAGGGGGAAGAGACCCAGTACTTC.

This chain joins TRBV20-1 and TRBJ2-3, with 11 bases fitting TRBD2. The CDR3 is 19 amino acids. V was clipped by 1 base and J by 2 bases; unmatched bases: 14. Germline V CDR1 and CDR2: DFQATT, SNEGSKA (reference sequence). CDR3: CSARASLAGAQGITDTQYF. As DNA, the CDR3 is TGCAGTGCTAGAGCATCACTAGCGGGGGCACAAGGTATCACAGATACGCAGTATTTT.

For the CDR3, the DNA is TGTGCCAGCAGCGTCGGGACACAGGTAGAAGAGACCCAGTACTTC. It codes for CASSVGTQVEETQYF. V gene TRBV11-2 combines with J gene TRBJ2-7; D is perhaps TRBD1 (6 bases). The closer fit of TRBJ2-5 to the DNA end suggests the J call may be wrong. The germline CDR1 and CDR2 sequences are SGHAT and FQNNGV. The CDR3 consists of 15 residues.

The table lists this clonotype with a few counts. The V gene is TRBV20-1, the J gene TRBJ1-5; TRBD1 might be the D (5 bases). Germline assignment: CDR1 DFQATT and CDR2 SNEGSKA (reference sequence). The V end was cut by 0 bases, the J end by 9 bases, with 15 bases between. The length of the CDR3 is 14 residues. CDR3 in DNA: TGCAGTGCTAGAGATATTGTGGGGGACCGGCCCCAGCATTTT. Its protein product is CSARDIVGDRPQHF.

The chain couples TRBV12-3 or TRBV12-4 to TRBJ2-3; TRBD2 agrees at 8 bases. The ends lost 4 bases at V and 4 bases at J; junction bases unmatched: 10. The CDR3 sequence is 16 residues long. As DNA, the CDR3 is TGTGCCAGCAGTTCCTCGAGCGGGGGCCCAGCAGATACGCAGTATTTT. This sequence encodes CASSSSSGGPADTQYF.

This clonotype turned up a few times. The V and J genes are TRBV7-9 and TRBJ1-4; TRBD1 aligns across 8 bases. Per the germline V gene, CDR1 is SEHNR and CDR2 is FQNEAQ (reference sequence). V shed 3 bases, J shed 8 bases, and the junction held 5 bases outside the gene matches. This CDR3 contains 14 residues. The CDR3 spells CASSFDRGGEKLFF. In nucleotides, the CDR3 is TGTGCCAGCAGCTTCGACAGGGGAGGCGAAAAACTGTTTTTT.

This clonotype appeared a few times. V usage is TRBV4-1 and J usage is TRBJ1-4; D possibly corresponds to TRBD1 (5 bases). The germline gives CDR1 MGHRA, CDR2 YSYEKL. Trimming shortened V by 0 bases and J by 8 bases, and 16 bases separated the two germline ends. This CDR3 has 16 amino acids. CDR3 nucleotide sequence: TGCGCCAGCAGCCAAGACCGGGGGAAGGAAGGCGAAAAACTGTTTTTT. Amino acid sequence: CASSQDRGKEGEKLFF.

The CDR3 coding sequence is TGCGCCAGCAGCCATGAAGCCGGGGGGAACACTGAAGCTTTCTTT. This encodes CASSHEAGGNTEAFF. The chain employs TRBV4-1 and TRBJ1-1; possibly TRBD1 for D (5 bases). The V end lost 3 bases, the J end lost 1 base, and 12 bases lay between the germline ends. Looked up from germline, CDR1 is MGHRA and CDR2 is YSYEKL. The CDR3 sequence is 15 residues long.

This chain uses TRBV20-1 with TRBJ1-2; no clear D gene. Trimming shortened V by 6 bases and J by 5 bases, and 16 bases separated the two germline ends. The CDR3 has 13 amino acids. Germline-derived CDR1 and CDR2 are DFQATT and SNEGSKA (reference sequence). The CDR3 sequence is CSAQAQTTYGYTF. In DNA form, the CDR3 reads TGCAGTGCGCAAGCCCAGACAACATATGGCTACACCTTC.

The chain combines TRBV20-1 with TRBJ2-7, with D perhaps TRBD1 (6 bases). Trimming cost V 1 base and J 6 bases, with 10 bases left between them. The CDR3 totals 12 residues. Germline V CDR1 and CDR2: DFQATT, SNEGSKA (reference sequence). CDR3 in amino acids: CSARGGGREQYF. The CDR3 DNA sequence: TGCAGTGCTAGAGGAGGGGGTCGCGAGCAGTACTTC.

This clonotype was seen a few times. The chain joins TRBV5-1 to TRBJ2-4; TRBD1 aligns across 9 bases. The J call may be faulty, since TRBJ2-7 better matches the DNA end. Germline values: CDR1 SGHRS, CDR2 YFSETQ. The CDR3 sequence is 16 residues long. The CDR3 protein is CASSLGPGQGSYEQYF. The CDR3 region has the DNA TGCGCCAGCAGCTTGGGTCCGGGACAGGGATCGTACGAGCAGTACTTC.

This clonotype was seen only a few times. This chain connects TRBV7-6 to TRBJ1-2; tentatively, D is TRBD1 (6 bases). The CDR3 consists of 14 residues. Trimming took off 5 bases at V and 4 bases at J, with 14 bases between the two ends. In germline, CDR1 is SGHVS, CDR2 FNYEAQ. CDR3 region: CASSPTQGAYGYTF. The CDR3 DNA follows: TGTGCCAGCAGCCCTACACAGGGAGCCTATGGCTACACCTTC.

This chain links TRBV11-2 with TRBJ2-1, with 9 nucleotides matching TRBD1. The trim removed 3 bases at V and 6 bases at J, leaving 12 bases unmatched. The CDR3 is 17 amino acids. CDR1 is SGHAT, CDR2 FQNNGV, per germline. CDR3 sequence: CASSFRWGDRVGNEQFF. CDR3 DNA: TGTGCCAGCAGCTTCCGGTGGGGGGACAGGGTCGGCAATGAGCAGTTCTTC.

V is TRBV28 and J is TRBJ2-4; perhaps TRBD2 as D (8 bases). The germline V and J ends were trimmed by 10 bases and 7 bases, with 20 bases remaining between them. The CDR3 spans 14 residues. From germline, CDR1 is MDHEN and CDR2 SYDVKM. DNA for the CDR3: TGTGCCACCACCCGGGAGGGGGCGGTTAACATTCAGTACTTC. Amino acid sequence: CATTREGAVNIQYF. Together with reference TRBV28 and TRBJ2-4, the CDR3 gives the full variable domain: DVKVTQSSRYLVKRTGEKVFLECVQDMDHENMFWYRQDPGLGLRLIYFSYDVKMKEKGDIPEGYSVSREKKERFSLILESASTNQTSMYLCATTREGAVNIQYFGAGTRLSVL.

In this sample, this clonotype turned up a few times. The V call is TRBV5-1, the J call TRBJ2-5; 7 bases fit TRBD2. Germline CDR1 is SGHRS and CDR2 is YFSETQ. V shed 4 bases, J shed 1 base, and the junction held 4 bases outside the gene matches. This CDR3 region has 14 residues. This chain's CDR3 is CASSSGDFQETQYF. The CDR3, as DNA: TGCGCCAGCAGCAGCGGGGACTTCCAAGAGACCCAGTACTTC.